This is a list of T cell receptor beta chains from one sample in a study of blood T cell repertoires in COVID-19. The assay was immunoSEQ multiplex PCR, and TCRdb's table has in-frame clones only and misses some. The data show about 51,000 clones, with 75% to 95% seen just once and approximately 2.8% held by the top ten. The sample was peripheral blood. These receptors came from a man in his fifties with acute or convalescent COVID-19. The CDR3 runs from the conserved cysteine through the conserved F or W. Fields, in order: V gene, CDR3 length, D gene, clone size, J gene, CDR3 DNA, CDR3 protein. The D gene is left open where the match is weak. Rows may omit the clone size; those that give it use once, few, many or a size class.

TRBV7-9,14,-,once,TRBJ1-1,TGTGCCAGCAGCTCATATCTACAGGGCACTGAAGCTTTCTTT,CASSSYLQGTEAFF
TRBV4-2,15,TRBD1,-,TRBJ1-1,TGTGCCAGCAGCCGAGGGGACAGGGGGAACACTGAAGCTTTCTTT,CASSRGDRGNTEAFF
TRBV6-2/TRBV6-3,15,TRBD1,-,TRBJ1-5,TGTGCCAGCAGTTCTCCTTGGACAGGTTATCAGCCCCAGCATTTT,CASSSPWTGYQPQHF
TRBV7-2,15,TRBD2,once,TRBJ2-7,TGTGCCAGCAGCTTAGAAGCGGGGTTGTCCTGGGAGCAGTACTTC,CASSLEAGLSWEQYF
TRBV27,14,-,-,TRBJ1-3,TGTGCCAGCAGTGGGGGGGTAACTGGAAACACCATATATTTT,CASSGGVTGNTIYF
TRBV29-1,13,-,-,TRBJ1-2,TGCAGCGTTGACCGACAGAATAACTATGGCTACACCTTC,CSVDRQNNYGYTF
TRBV30,13,-,few,TRBJ1-1,TGTGCCTGGAGTAGTCCCCGAGGCACTGAAGCTTTCTTT,CAWSSPRGTEAFF
TRBV6-1,13,TRBD1,-,TRBJ1-2,TGTGCCAGCAGTGAGGACAGGGATTATGGCTACACCTTC,CASSEDRDYGYTF
TRBV2,13,-,-,TRBJ2-7,TGTGCCAGCCATTGGCAAGGGGCAGGCGAGCAGTACTTC,CASHWQGAGEQYF
TRBV9,17,TRBD2,-,TRBJ2-5,TGTGCCAGCAGCGTAGCTGTGGCGGGGGGGCCTCAAGAGACCCAGTACTTC,CASSVAVAGGPQETQYF
TRBV19,15,-,-,TRBJ1-3,TGTGCCAGTAGTATTGACTGGAGCTCTGGAAACACCATATATTTT,CASSIDWSSGNTIYF
TRBV19,15,TRBD1,-,TRBJ1-2,TGTGCCAGTAGTGCCACTGCGACAGGGTATTATGGCTACACCTTC,CASSATATGYYGYTF
TRBV5-1,17,TRBD1,-,TRBJ1-4,TGCGCCAGCAGCTTCCTTAATACAGGGGGCGGGAGTGAAAAACTGTTTTTT,CASSFLNTGGGSEKLFF
TRBV2,16,TRBD2,-,TRBJ2-5,TGTGCCAGCAGGGCTGAGCGGGGAGTGGGACAAGAGACCCAGTACTTC,CASRAERGVGQETQYF